This TCR beta chain is drawn from a study of vaccination effects on CD4 cells after COVID-19. About the research overall: Sampling of a couple of convalescent patients took place 16 days and one week prior to vaccination.

This clone was seen only once. Its antigen is not known. Antigen-specific CD4+ T cells were first expanded with viral peptide pools by the ViraFEST assay and only then sequenced. A 10-day culture period preceded the isolation of CD4+ T cells. Sometime from March through December 2020, the person acquired a SARS-CoV-2 infection that PCR confirmed. Some 2.1 million PBMC per well received about 10 IU/ml IL-2 and around 11 ug/ml peptides in culture. On days 3 and 7, fresh IL-2 medium replaced half the medium. The table came from immunoSEQ multiplex PCR; TCRdb's copy has only in-frame clones and leaves some out. The sample shows 22,000 or so clones, roughly 70% of them seen only once. The material was CD4+ T cells from PBMCs cultured with a peptide pool, obtained before COVID-19 vaccination. This TCR derives from a human donor who had a prior SARS-CoV-2 infection.

The CDR3 here is CATSAPLNPYGYTF. In DNA, the CDR3 is TGTGCCACCAGCGCCCCACTCAACCCTTATGGCTACACCTTC. The chain couples TRBV15 to TRBJ1-2; no definite D call. The CDR3 runs to 14 residues. Between the trimmed V and J ends, which lost 5 bases and 5 bases, there was a span of 15 bases. The germline gives CDR1 LNHNV, CDR2 YYDKDF (reference sequence).